This T cell receptor beta chain was found in a study of cytomegalovirus exposure and HLA in healthy donors. The CDR3 runs to 14 residues. The V end lost 5 bases, the J end lost 7 bases, and 17 bases lay between the germline ends. The germline V gene encodes CDR1 MDHEN and CDR2 SYDVKM. The PCR ran on 60 Vbeta and 13 Jbeta primers. Profiled with immunoSEQ multiplex PCR; TCRdb holds only in-frame clones, not every one. The sample table includes over 110,000 clones. The sequencing sample was made of PBMCs. V and J are TRBV28 and TRBJ1-2, with a possible D match to TRBD1 (6 bases). This clonotype was sampled from a male donor in good health and CMV-seronegative. The CDR3: CASSRRGQQAGYTF. The CDR3 coding sequence is TGTGCCAGCAGTCGGCGAGGACAGCAAGCTGGCTACACCTTC.